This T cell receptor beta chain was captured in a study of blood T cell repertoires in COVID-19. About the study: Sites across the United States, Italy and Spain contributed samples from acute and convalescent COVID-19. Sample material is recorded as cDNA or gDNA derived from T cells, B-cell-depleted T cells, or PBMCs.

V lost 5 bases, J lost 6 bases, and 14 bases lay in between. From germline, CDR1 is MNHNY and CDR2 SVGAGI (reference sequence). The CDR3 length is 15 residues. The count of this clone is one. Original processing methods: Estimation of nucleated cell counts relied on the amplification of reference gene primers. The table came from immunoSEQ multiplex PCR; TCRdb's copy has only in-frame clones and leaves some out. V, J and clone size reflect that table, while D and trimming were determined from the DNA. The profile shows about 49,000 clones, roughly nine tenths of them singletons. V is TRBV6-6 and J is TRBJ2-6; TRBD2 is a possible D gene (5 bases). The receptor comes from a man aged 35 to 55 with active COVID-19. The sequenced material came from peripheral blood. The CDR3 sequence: CASSRGSYQANVLTF. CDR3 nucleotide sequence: TGTGCCAGCAGTAGAGGGTCCTACCAGGCCAACGTCCTGACTTTC.